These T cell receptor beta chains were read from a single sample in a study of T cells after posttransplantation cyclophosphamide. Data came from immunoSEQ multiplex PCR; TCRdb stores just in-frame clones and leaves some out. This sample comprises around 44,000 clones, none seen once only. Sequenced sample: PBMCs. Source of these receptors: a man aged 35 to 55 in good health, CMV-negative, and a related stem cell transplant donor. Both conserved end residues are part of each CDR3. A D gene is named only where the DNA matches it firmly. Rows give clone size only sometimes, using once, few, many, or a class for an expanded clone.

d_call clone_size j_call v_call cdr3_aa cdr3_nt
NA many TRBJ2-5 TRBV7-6 CASSPTLVASETQYF TGTGCCAGCAGCCCTACTTTGGTAGCATCAGAGACCCAGTACTTC
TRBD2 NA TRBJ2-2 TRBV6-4 CASSDLAGGPGELFF TGTGCCAGCAGTGACTTAGCGGGAGGGCCCGGGGAGCTGTTTTTT
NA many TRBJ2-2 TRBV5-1 CASSLVAGASTGELFF TGCGCCAGCAGCTTGGTGGCAGGGGCCAGCACCGGGGAGCTGTTTTTT
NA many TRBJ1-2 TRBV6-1 CASSEDAGFFGYTF TGTGCCAGCAGTGAAGACGCGGGCTTCTTTGGCTACACCTTC
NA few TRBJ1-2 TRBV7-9 CASSLAEGGGYTF TGTGCCAGCAGCTTAGCGGAGGGCGGAGGCTACACCTTC
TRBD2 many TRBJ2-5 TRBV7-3 CASSLRGGRDPQETQYF TGTGCCAGCAGCTTAAGGGGGGGGAGGGATCCCCAAGAGACCCAGTACTTC
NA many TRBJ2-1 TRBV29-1 CSAGYNEQFF TGCAGCGCCGGGTACAATGAGCAGTTCTTC
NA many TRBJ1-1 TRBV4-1 CASRAAQGSFNTEAFF TGCGCCAGCAGGGCTGCCCAGGGATCGTTCAACACTGAAGCTTTCTTT
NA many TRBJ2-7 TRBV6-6 CASTPRHASYEQYF TGTGCCAGCACCCCGAGGCACGCTTCCTACGAGCAGTACTTC
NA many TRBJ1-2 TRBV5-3 CARTTCYRRYTF TGTGCCAGAACCACTTGTTACAGGCGCTACACCTTC
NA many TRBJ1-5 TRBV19 CASRRDDTYSNQPQHF TGTGCCAGTAGGCGGGACGACACATATAGCAATCAGCCCCAGCATTTT
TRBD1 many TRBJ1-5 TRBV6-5 CASSYGDRKPQHF TGTGCCAGCAGTTACGGGGACAGGAAGCCCCAGCATTTT
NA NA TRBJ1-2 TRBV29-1 CSAATEYNQAYGYTF TGCAGCGCCGCGACAGAGTATAACCAAGCCTATGGCTACACCTTC
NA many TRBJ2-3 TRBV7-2 CASSFSTSTDTQYF TGTGCCAGCAGCTTTTCCACTAGCACAGATACGCAGTATTTT
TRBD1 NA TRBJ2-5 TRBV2 CARRETGQETQYF TGTGCCAGGAGGGAGACAGGGCAAGAGACCCAGTACTTC
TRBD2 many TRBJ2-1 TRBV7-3 CASAGSGEASEQFF TGTGCCAGCGCGGGTAGCGGGGAAGCGAGTGAGCAGTTCTTC
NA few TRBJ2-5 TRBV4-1 CASSEVAFGVIQETQYF TGCGCCAGCAGCGAAGTAGCTTTCGGGGTTATACAAGAGACCCAGTACTTC
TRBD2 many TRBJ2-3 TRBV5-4 CASSLASGRGADTQYF TGTGCCAGCAGCTTAGCTAGCGGGAGGGGAGCAGATACGCAGTATTTT
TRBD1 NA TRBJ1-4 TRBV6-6 CASTIPQGGEKLFF TGTGCCAGCACCATACCTCAGGGGGGAGAAAAACTGTTTTTT
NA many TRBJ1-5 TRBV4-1 CASSQGENQPQHF TGCGCCAGCAGCCAAGGTGAGAATCAGCCCCAGCATTTT
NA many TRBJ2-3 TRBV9 CASSVTRSQDTQYF TGTGCCAGCAGCGTAACTAGATCGCAAGATACGCAGTATTTT
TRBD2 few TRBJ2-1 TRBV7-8 CASSLRVAGDPSSYNEQFF TGTGCCAGCAGCTTAAGGGTAGCGGGGGACCCAAGCTCCTACAATGAGCAGTTCTTC
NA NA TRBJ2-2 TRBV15 CAIRRSRGTGELFF TGTGCCATCCGCAGATCTCGAGGCACCGGGGAGCTGTTTTTT
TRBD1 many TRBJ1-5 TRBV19 CASSILGGQGNQPQHF TGTGCCAGTAGTATCCTAGGGGGACAGGGAAATCAGCCCCAGCATTTT
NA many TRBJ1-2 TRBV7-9 CASSPGEFGVSGYTF TGTGCCAGCAGCCCAGGGGAATTTGGTGTCTCTGGCTACACCTTC
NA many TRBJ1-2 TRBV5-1 CASSLDSNYGYTF TGCGCCAGCAGCTTGGACAGTAACTATGGCTACACCTTC
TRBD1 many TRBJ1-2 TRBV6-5 CASSYRGGAGYTF TGTGCCAGCAGTTACCGAGGGGGCGCGGGCTACACCTTC
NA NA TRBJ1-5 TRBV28 CASNLQGYQPQHF TGTGCCAGCAACTTACAGGGTTACCAGCCCCAGCATTTT
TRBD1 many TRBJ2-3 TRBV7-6 CASSLGQGAGTDTQYF TGTGCCAGCAGCTTAGGACAGGGGGCTGGCACAGATACGCAGTATTTT
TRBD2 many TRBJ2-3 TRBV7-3 CASSLMAISGTSGRASLTDTQYF TGTGCCAGCAGCTTAATGGCAATTAGCGGGACTAGCGGGAGGGCCTCGTTAACAGATACGCAGTATTTT
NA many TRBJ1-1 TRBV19 CASSMRETEAFF TGTGCCAGTAGTATGCGGGAAACTGAAGCTTTCTTT
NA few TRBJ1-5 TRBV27 CASSFRVGGGLDNQPQHF TGTGCCAGCAGTTTCCGCGTGGGGGGAGGGCTGGACAATCAGCCCCAGCATTTT
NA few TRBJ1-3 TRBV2 CASSVRQILSGNTIYF TGTGCCAGCAGTGTAAGACAGATACTCTCTGGAAACACCATATATTTT
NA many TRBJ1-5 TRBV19 CASSLRDSYNQPQHF TGTGCCAGTAGTCTCAGGGACTCATACAATCAGCCCCAGCATTTT
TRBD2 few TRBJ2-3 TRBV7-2 CASSKGLGVKYF TGTGCCAGCAGCAAGGGACTAGGCGTGAAGTATTTT
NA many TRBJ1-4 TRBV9 CASSRGGQDEKLFF TGTGCCAGCAGCCGGGGAGGGCAGGATGAAAAACTGTTTTTT
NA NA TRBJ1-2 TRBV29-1 CSAERERYGYTF TGCAGCGCTGAGAGAGAGCGCTATGGCTACACCTTC
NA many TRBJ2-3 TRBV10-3 CAISTAGGTDTQYF TGTGCCATCAGTACCGCAGGGGGGACAGATACGCAGTATTTT
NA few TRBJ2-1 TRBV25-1 CASSLFHGDNEQFF TGTGCCAGCAGTTTGTTTCACGGGGACAATGAGCAGTTCTTC
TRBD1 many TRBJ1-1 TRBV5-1 CASSGGTGQNTEAFF TGCGCCAGCAGTGGGGGGACAGGGCAGAACACTGAAGCTTTCTTT
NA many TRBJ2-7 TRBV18 CASSPPAYPYEQYF TGTGCCAGCTCACCACCCGCCTATCCCTACGAGCAGTACTTC
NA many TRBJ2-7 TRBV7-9 CASTGRGPAYEQYF TGTGCCAGTACAGGGAGAGGTCCTGCCTACGAGCAGTACTTC
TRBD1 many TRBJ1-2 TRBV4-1 CASSQRTGIYGYTF TGCGCCAGCAGCCAAAGGACAGGAATCTATGGCTACACCTTC
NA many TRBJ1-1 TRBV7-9 CASSLGEKVNTEAFF TGTGCCAGCAGCTTAGGGGAGAAAGTGAACACTGAAGCTTTCTTT
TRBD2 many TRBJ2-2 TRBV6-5 CASSYTPAGGTGELFF TGTGCCAGCAGTTACACCCCAGCGGGAGGCACCGGGGAGCTGTTTTTT
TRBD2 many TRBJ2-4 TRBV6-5 CASSYGGVDKNIQYF TGTGCCAGCAGTTACGGGGGGGTGGACAAAAACATTCAGTACTTC
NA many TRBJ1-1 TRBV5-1 CASSQTGYTEAFF TGCGCCAGCAGTCAAACGGGGTACACTGAAGCTTTCTTT
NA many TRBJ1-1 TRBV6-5 CASIGQAGAFF TGTGCCAGCATAGGGCAGGCGGGAGCTTTCTTT